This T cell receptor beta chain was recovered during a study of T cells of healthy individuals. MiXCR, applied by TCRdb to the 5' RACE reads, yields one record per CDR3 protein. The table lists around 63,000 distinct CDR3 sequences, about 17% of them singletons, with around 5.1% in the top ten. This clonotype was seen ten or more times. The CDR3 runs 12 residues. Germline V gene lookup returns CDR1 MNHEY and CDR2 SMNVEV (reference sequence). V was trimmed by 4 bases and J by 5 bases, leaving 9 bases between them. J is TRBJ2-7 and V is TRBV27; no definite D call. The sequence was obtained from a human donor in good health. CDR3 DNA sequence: TGTGCCAGCAGTTCGCTCTTCCACGAGCAGTACTTC. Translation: CASSSLFHEQYF.